The sequence of this T cell receptor (beta chain) was determined in a study of T cells in Graves' hyperthyroidism and ophthalmopathy (dated by TCRdb to the late 2010s). With respect to the entire study: Peripheral blood samples were taken at initial diagnosis, before any treatment was given. To identify TCR V-J signatures that set the groups apart, the researchers used a discovery cohort of 100 patients, made up of around 40 with Graves' ophthalmopathy and 57 with stable Graves' hyperthyroidism. Whether ophthalmopathy could be predicted prospectively was tested in an independent validation cohort made up of approximately 19 hyperthyroidism patients plus 17 patients who later progressed to ophthalmopathy. The 85 to 100 discovery patients were divided at random into training and test sets in a 7:3 ratio. The study also compared thyroid tissue and blood T-cell repertoires from about six Graves' hyperthyroidism patients. Once sampling was done, hyperthyroidism patients were given methimazole at a starting dose of 30 mg daily, whereas ophthalmopathy patients were given high-dose intravenous methylprednisolone. TCR Vbeta CDR3 sequencing of 135 peripheral blood samples (about 45 ophthalmopathy, 75 hyperthyroidism and roughly 17 progressor patients) is reported in the paper. The paper as a whole reports these results and caveats: Ophthalmopathy was separated from stable hyperthyroidism by a 13 V-J signature model, with 85% to 90% sensitivity and approximately 84% specificity obtained in cross-validation and 80%/75% obtained in testing. During validation, the model predicted progression to ophthalmopathy a median of about 6.3 months ahead of onset, with approximately 71% sensitivity and around 72% specificity. Blood samples also contained most of the expanded thyroid clonotypes (frequency above 0.001), which suggests that blood repertoires may reflect thyroid immune responses. No statistical method was used to set the sample size in advance, and investigators knew the group allocation.

In the germline V gene, CDR1 corresponds to SGDLS and CDR2 to YYNGEE. Trimming leaves V shorter by 4 bases and J shorter by 0 bases, with the junction holding 6 bases beyond the gene matches. The CDR3 contains 17 residues, cysteine and phenylalanine counted. The retained sequence is limited to the CDR3, 51 bases, with the frame set at the first base. TCR beta CDR3 regions were amplified from RNA transcripts. The TCR CDR3 was subjected to a first round of RT-PCR using the HTBI primer set and the Qiagen OneStep RT-PCR kit. A second multiplex PCR round built the libraries, followed by size selection and purification. Libraries were sequenced paired-end with 100 bp reads on an Illumina HiSeq2000. In the authors' own workflow: Raw data were processed with SOAPnuke, discarding reads with adapters, uncalled bases, mean Phred below 15, or no exact constant-primer or identifier match. High-quality paired reads were merged with COPE v1.2.5, and unique nucleotide sequences were defined as clonotypes. MiTCR v1.1 was used to align clonotypes to the IMGT TRBV, TRBD and TRBJ reference segments. The analysis included only V-J combinations with a frequency above 0.0001, which together covered approximately 99% of the repertoires. A TCS score was defined as the ratio between F50 (clonal expansion) and ExV (chaos), using BLOSUM62-based TCRdist between CDR3 peptides within each V-J. Welch's t-statistics and random forest reduced 500 to 550 V-J features to 13, which were used in a naive Bayes classifier (R e1071). In-frame beta chains were kept once TCRdb had trimmed the public reads at Q25 with fastp and called clones with MiXCR. When rows share a CDR3 protein, they turn into one entry using the most common DNA and genes. TCRdb, not the authors, supplied the V and J calls. The sample records approximately 720,000 distinct CDR3 sequences, roughly a sixth of which are singletons. The ten most abundant clones make up roughly 17% of the sample.

This clonotype has a single count. The antigen it recognizes is unknown. Per-nucleotide qualities are absent, and no much larger clonotype sits a single base away. A single read makes a weak case. Hyperthyroidism patients were aged 18 to 65 years and newly diagnosed, with disease duration of less than 2 months. Patients with uncontrolled infections, other autoimmune diseases, pregnancy or lactation were excluded. Diagnoses relied on clinical symptoms, serum thyroxine and TRAb, thyroid ultrasound and orbital computed tomography. For progressor patients, blood was drawn at the first diagnosis of hyperthyroidism, before any ophthalmopathy symptoms had appeared. PBMCs were separated from roughly 10 ml of fresh peripheral blood using Ficoll-Paque density gradient centrifugation. Progressor patients were initially diagnosed with Graves' hyperthyroidism and developed ophthalmopathy during follow-up. Trizol reagent was used to extract total RNA, and RNA quality was then checked on an Agilent 2100 Bioanalyzer.

Sequencing was carried out using blood. The receptor's source is a woman in her 50s with Graves' hyperthyroidism that later progressed to Graves' ophthalmopathy. Recombination joined TRBV9 with TRBJ1-6; 8 bases in the junction line up with TRBD1. The nucleotide sequence is given as TGTGCCAGCAGCCAAGACAGGGGCAGCTCCTATAATTCACCCCTCCACTTT. Its coded protein is CASSQDRGSSYNSPLHF.